What follows is one TCR beta chain and its context. The sample is drawn from a study of blood T cell repertoires in COVID-19. Study overall: Researchers got acute and convalescent COVID-19 samples from the United States, Italy and Spain.

Germline CDR1 reads LGHDT; CDR2 reads YNNKEL (reference sequence). J was trimmed by 4 bases and V by 0 bases; bases with no gene match: 3. The CDR3 covers 15 residues. Original data processing: Amplification with reference gene primers provided the estimates of nucleated cell counts. Method: immunoSEQ multiplex PCR; TCRdb's copy keeps in-frame clones and lacks some. V, J and clone size reflect that table, while D and trimming were determined from the DNA. This table has about 75,000 clones, 88% appearing once. The sequenced sample was peripheral blood. The chain joins TRBV3-1 (or the pseudogene TRBV3-2) to TRBJ2-1, with 7 bases aligning to TRBD2. The sequence was obtained from a human donor in a cohort sampled during active COVID-19. The CDR3, as DNA: TGTGCCAGCAGCCAAGATGGGGGGGAGTACAATGAGCAGTTCTTC. This translates into CASSQDGGEYNEQFF.